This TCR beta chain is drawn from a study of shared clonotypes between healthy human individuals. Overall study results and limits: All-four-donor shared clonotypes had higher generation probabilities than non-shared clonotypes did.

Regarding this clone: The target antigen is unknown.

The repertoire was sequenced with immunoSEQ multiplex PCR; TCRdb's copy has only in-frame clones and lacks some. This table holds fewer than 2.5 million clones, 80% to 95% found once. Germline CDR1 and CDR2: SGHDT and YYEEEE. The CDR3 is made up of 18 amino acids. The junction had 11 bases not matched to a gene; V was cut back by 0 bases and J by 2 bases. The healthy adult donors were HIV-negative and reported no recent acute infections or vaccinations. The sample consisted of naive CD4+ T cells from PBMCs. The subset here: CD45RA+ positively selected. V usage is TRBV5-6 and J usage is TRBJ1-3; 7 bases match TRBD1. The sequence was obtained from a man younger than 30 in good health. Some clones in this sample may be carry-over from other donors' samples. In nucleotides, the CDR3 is TGTGCCAGCAGCTTGGTTAGGGGGCGTAAGGAAGCTGGAAACACCATATATTTT. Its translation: CASSLVRGRKEAGNTIYF.